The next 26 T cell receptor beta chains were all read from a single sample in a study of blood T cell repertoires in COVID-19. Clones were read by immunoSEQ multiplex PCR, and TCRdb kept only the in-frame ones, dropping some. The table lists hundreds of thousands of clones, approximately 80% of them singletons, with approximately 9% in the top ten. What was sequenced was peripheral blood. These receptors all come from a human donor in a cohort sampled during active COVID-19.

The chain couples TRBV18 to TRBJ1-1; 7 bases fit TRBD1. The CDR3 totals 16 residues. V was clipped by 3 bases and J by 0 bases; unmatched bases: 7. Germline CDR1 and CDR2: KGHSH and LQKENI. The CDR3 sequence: CASSPQGELMNTEAFF. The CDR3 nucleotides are TGTGCCAGCTCACCCCAGGGGGAATTAATGAACACTGAAGCTTTCTTT.

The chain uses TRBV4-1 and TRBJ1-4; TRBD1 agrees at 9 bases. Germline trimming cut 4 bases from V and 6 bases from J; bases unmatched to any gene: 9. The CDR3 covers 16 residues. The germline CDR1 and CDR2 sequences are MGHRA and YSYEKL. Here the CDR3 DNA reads TGCGCCAGCAGCCCTCAGGAGGGACAGGGCGATGAAAAACTGTTTTTT. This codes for CASSPQEGQGDEKLFF.

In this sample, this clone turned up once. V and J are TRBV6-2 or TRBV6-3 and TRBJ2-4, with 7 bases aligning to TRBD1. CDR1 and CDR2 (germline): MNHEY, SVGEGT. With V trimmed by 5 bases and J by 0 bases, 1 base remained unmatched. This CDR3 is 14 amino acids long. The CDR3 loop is CASSTGVAKNIQYF. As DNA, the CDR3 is TGTGCCAGCAGTACAGGGGTAGCCAAAAACATTCAGTACTTC.

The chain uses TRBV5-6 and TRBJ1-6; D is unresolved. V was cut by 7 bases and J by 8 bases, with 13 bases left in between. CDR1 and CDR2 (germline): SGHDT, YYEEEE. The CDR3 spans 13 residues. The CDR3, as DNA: TGTGCCAGCCGCGGGGAGGGTTATTCACCCCTCCACTTT. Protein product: CASRGEGYSPLHF.

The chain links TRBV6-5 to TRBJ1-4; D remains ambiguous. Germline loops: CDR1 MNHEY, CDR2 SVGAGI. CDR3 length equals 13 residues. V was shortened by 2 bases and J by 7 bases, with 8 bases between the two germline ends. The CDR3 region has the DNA TGTGCCAGCAGTTACGATGGGCCTGAAAAACTGTTTTTT. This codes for CASSYDGPEKLFF.

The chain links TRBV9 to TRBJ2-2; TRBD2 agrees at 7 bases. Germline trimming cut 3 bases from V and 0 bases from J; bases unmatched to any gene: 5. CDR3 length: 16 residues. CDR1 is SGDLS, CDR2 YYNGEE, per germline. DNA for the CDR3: TGTGCCAGCAGCGGACTTAGCGGGTCGAACACCGGGGAGCTGTTTTTT. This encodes CASSGLSGSNTGELFF. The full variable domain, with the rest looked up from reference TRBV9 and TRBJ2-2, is DSGVTQTPKHLITATGQRVTLRCSPRSGDLSVYWYQQSLDQGLQFLIQYYNGEERAKGNILERFSAQQFPDLHSELNLSSLELGDSALYFCASSGLSGSNTGELFFGEGSRLTVL.

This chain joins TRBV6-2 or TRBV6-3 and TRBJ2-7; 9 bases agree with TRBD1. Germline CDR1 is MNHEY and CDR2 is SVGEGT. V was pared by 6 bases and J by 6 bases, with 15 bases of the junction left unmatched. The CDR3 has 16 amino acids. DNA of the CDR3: TGTGCCAGCAGCACCCCCACTCTCGGGACAGGGCGCGAGCAGTACTTC. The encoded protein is CASSTPTLGTGREQYF.

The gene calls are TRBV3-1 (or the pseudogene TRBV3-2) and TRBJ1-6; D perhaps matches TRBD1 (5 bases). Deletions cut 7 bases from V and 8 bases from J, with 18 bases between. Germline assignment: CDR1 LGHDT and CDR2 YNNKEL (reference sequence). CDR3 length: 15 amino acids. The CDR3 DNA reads TGTGCCAGCACCACTACCCCCCAGGGCGATTCACCCCTCCACTTT. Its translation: CASTTTPQGDSPLHF.

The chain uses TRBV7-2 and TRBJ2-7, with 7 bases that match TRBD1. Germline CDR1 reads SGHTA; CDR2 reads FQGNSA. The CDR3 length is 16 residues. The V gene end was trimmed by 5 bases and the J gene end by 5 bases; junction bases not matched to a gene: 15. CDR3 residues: CASSLPRATGRNEQYF. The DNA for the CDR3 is TGTGCCAGCAGCCTCCCAAGGGCGACAGGGCGGAACGAGCAGTACTTC.

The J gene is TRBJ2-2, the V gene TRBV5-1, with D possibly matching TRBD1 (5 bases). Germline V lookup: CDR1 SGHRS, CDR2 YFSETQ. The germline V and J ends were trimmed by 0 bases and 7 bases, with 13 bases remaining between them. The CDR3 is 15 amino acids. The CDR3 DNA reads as TGCGCCAGCAGCTTGGTTTCTGGGGCCTACGGGGAGCTGTTTTTT. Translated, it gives CASSLVSGAYGELFF.

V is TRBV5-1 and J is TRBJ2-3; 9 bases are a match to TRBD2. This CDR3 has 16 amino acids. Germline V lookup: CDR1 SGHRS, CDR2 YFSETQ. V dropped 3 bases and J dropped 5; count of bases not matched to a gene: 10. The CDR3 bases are TGCGCCAGCAGCTCCTCGGCGGGAGGGCCGGGAGATACGCAGTATTTT. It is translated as CASSSSAGGPGDTQYF.

The CDR3 here is CASRLRVGEQYF. Written as DNA, the CDR3 is TGTGCCAGCAGGCTACGGGTCGGCGAGCAGTACTTC. The V and J genes are TRBV12-3 or TRBV12-4 and TRBJ2-7; D not certain. V lost 6 bases and J 6 bases, leaving 12 bases between the germline ends. The CDR3 length is 12 residues.

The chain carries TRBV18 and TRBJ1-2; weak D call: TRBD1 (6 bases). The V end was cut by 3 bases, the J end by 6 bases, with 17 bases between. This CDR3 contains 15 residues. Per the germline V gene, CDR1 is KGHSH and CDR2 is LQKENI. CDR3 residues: CASSPRGGQSDGYTF. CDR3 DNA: TGTGCCAGCTCACCCCGGGGGGGGCAGTCGGATGGCTACACCTTC.

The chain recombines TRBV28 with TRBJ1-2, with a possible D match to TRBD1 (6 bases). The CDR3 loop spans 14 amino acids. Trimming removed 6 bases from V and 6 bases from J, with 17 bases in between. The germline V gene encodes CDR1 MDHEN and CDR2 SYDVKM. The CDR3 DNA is TGTGCCAGCAGATTCTCTGGGACACCTAATGGCTACACCTTC. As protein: CASRFSGTPNGYTF.

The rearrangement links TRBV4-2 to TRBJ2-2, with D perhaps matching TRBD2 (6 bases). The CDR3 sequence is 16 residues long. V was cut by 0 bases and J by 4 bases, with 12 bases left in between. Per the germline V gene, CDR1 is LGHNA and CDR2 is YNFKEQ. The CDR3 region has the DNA TGTGCCAGCAGCCAAGAAGGGAGGCCGCTCACCGGGGAGCTGTTTTTT. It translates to CASSQEGRPLTGELFF.

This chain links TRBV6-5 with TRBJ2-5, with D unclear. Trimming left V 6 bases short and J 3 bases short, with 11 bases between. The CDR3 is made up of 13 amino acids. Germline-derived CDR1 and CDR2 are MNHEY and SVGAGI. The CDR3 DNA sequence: TGTGCCAGCAGCCCCGACAAGGAAGAGACCCAGTACTTC. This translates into CASSPDKEETQYF.

CDR3 coding DNA: TGTGCCAGCAGTGAAGGGGTAGCGGGAGGGCCGTACGAGCAGTACTTC. It specifies CASSEGVAGGPYEQYF. This sequence joins TRBV2 and TRBJ2-7, with 11 nucleotides matching TRBD2. The V gene's germline CDR1 is SNHLY and CDR2 FYNNEI. There are 16 residues in the CDR3. The ends lost 1 base at V and 4 bases at J; junction bases unmatched: 6.

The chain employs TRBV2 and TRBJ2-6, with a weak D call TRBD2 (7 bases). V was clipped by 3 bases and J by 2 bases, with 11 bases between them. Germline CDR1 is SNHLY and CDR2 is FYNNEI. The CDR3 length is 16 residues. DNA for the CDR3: TGTGCCAGCAGTGACGGGGGGCTGGCTGGGGCCAACGTCCTGACTTTC. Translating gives CASSDGGLAGANVLTF.

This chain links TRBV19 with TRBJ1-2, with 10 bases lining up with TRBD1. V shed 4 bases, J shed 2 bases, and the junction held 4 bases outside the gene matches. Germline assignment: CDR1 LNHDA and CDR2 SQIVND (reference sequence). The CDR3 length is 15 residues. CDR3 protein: CASSKPGQGNYGYTF. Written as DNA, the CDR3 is TGTGCCAGTAGTAAACCGGGACAGGGGAACTATGGCTACACCTTC.

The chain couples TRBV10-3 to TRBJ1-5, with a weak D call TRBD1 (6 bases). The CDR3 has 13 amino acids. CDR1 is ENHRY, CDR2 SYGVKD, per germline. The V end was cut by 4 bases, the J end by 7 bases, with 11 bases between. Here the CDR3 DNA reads TGTGCCATCAGTGCGGCGGGGGCCCAGCCCCAGCATTTT. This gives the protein CAISAAGAQPQHF.

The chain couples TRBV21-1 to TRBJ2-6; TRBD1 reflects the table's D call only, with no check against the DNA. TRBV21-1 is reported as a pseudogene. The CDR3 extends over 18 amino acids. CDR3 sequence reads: CASSKAGQGVCGANVLTF. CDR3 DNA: TGTGCCAGCAGCAAAGCGGGCCAGGGGGTGTGCGGGGCCAACGTCCTGACTTTC.

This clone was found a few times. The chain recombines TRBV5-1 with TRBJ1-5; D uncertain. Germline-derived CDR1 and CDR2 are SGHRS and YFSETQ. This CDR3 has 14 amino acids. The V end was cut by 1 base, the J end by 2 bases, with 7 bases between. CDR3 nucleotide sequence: TGCGCCAGCAGCTTGAACGGGGGCAATCAGCCCCAGCATTTT. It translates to CASSLNGGNQPQHF.

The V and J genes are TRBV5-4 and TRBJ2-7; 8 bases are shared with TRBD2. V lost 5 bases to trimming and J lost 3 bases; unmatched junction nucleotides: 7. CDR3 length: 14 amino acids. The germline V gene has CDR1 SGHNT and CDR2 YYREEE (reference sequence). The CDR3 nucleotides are TGTGCCAGCAGATCGGGAGGGCAATTCTACGAGCAGTACTTC. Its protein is CASRSGGQFYEQYF.

CDR3 sequence (DNA): TGTGCCAGCAGCAAAGGGAGGGATAGCCCCTACGAGCAGTACTTC. Amino acid sequence: CASSKGRDSPYEQYF. The chain uses TRBV21-1 and TRBJ2-7; the table's TRBD2 call for D was not verified on the DNA. TRBV21-1 is a pseudogene segment. The CDR3 is 15 residues long.

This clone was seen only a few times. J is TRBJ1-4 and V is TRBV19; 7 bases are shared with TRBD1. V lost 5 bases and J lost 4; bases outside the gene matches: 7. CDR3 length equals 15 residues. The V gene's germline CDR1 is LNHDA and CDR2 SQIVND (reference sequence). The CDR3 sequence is CASSPDRVNNEKLFF. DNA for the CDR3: TGTGCCAGTAGTCCCGACAGGGTTAATAATGAAAAACTGTTTTTT.

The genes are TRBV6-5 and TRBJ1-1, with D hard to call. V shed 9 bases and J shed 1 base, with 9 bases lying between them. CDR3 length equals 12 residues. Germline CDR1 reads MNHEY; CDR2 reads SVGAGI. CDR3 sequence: CASRAGNTEAFF. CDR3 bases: TGTGCCAGTAGAGCTGGGAACACTGAAGCTTTCTTT.